The source of this T cell receptor (beta chain) is a study of T cells in Graves' hyperthyroidism and ophthalmopathy. Study observations and caveats: Among clonotypes expanded in thyroid above 0.001, most were also found in blood.

Clinical Activity Scores of at least 3, NOSPECS grades of at least 4 and durations under 3 months characterized ophthalmopathy patients. Exclusion criteria comprised uncontrolled infection, other autoimmune disease, pregnancy or lactation. PBMCs were obtained from about 10 ml fresh peripheral blood. The CDR3 has 18 amino acids. In its sample, this clonotype was seen a few times. Its matching antigen is unknown. At one boundary the junction diverges from the germline segment, which might be a read error. Amplification targeted TCR beta CDR3 regions from RNA transcripts. First-round RT-PCR targeting the TCR CDR3 was performed with the HTBI primer set. In TCRdb, the multiplex PCR reads were re-called with MiXCR into one record per CDR3 protein. The sample holds about 610,000 distinct CDR3 sequences; around 15% are singletons and the top ten take about 4%.

The clonotype comes from a woman aged 40 to 55 with Graves' ophthalmopathy. The chain employs TRBV12-3 or TRBV12-4 and TRBJ2-5; 14 bases map to TRBD2. The sample taken for sequencing was blood. The DNA for the CDR3 is TGTACCAGCAGACTATGGGGACTAGCGGGAGACCTCCAAGAGACCCAGTACTTC. Protein sequence: CTSRLWGLAGDLQETQYF.